What follows are 7 T cell receptor beta chains derived from one specimen sequenced in a study of human T cells and chemical hapten exposure. Using its own MiXCR run on the RACE reads, TCRdb lists one record per CDR3 protein. Among tens of thousands of distinct CDR3 sequences listed, 10% were seen once. Stated time point: patch test 2, 6 weeks after DPC sensitization. The sample's treatment: therapeutic diphenylcyclopropenone sensitization with weekly scalp DPC. The specimen comprised whole blood, sampled in connection with sensitization to the hapten diphenylcyclopropenone (DPC). The receptor source for this set is a woman between 50 and 59 years old with alopecia areata. Some clones in this sample may be carry-over from other donors' samples.

V gene TRBV29-1 combines with J gene TRBJ2-1, with TRBD2 matching 9 bases. CDR1 and CDR2 from the germline V gene are SQVTM and ANQGSEA. Trimming at V came to 4 bases and at J to 2 bases, leaving 3 bases not matched to a gene. The CDR3 loop spans 14 amino acids. The CDR3 loop reads CSVVAGDPYNEQFF. The CDR3 nucleotides read TGCAGCGTTGTAGCGGGAGACCCCTACAATGAGCAGTTCTTC.

The CDR3, as DNA: TGCAGTGCTCGATATACTAGCGGAGCAACGCAGTATTTT. The encoded protein is CSARYTSGATQYF. V and J are TRBV20-1 and TRBJ2-3; 8 positions agree with TRBD2. CDR3 length equals 13 residues. Unmatched junction bases numbered 10, after V lost 5 bases and J lost 9 bases. Germline V lookup: CDR1 DFQATT, CDR2 SNEGSKA (reference sequence).

Ten or more counts support this clonotype. V is TRBV29-1 and J is TRBJ2-5; D could derive from TRBD1 or TRBD2 (5 bases each). The ends were cut back, 6 bases at V and 1 base at J, with 12 bases in the middle. Per germline, CDR1 SQVTM and CDR2 ANQGSEA. The CDR3 has 13 amino acids. CDR3 DNA: TGCAGCGTCCCGGGGACCACCCAAGAGACCCAGTACTTC. Translation gives CSVPGTTQETQYF.

Ten or more counts support this clonotype. The rearrangement links TRBV11-3 to TRBJ2-2; D is unresolved. Trimming cost V 0 bases and J 4 bases, with 3 bases left between them. In germline, CDR1 is SGHNT, CDR2 YENEEA. The length of the CDR3 is 13 residues. The chain's CDR3 is CASSLDFTGELFF. In DNA, the CDR3 is TGTGCCAGCAGCTTAGATTTCACCGGGGAGCTGTTTTTT.

This clonotype turned up a few times. CDR3 in DNA: TGCGCCAGCAGCTTGGATGGACAGGGGGCTCGGAACACTGAAGCTTTCTTT. Translating gives CASSLDGQGARNTEAFF. The chain recombines TRBV5-1 with TRBJ1-1, with 11 positions matching TRBD1. Germline assignment: CDR1 SGHRS and CDR2 YFSETQ. Trimming cost V 0 bases and J 1 base; bases outside gene matches: 5. The CDR3 is 17 residues long.

This clonotype was counted only a few times. V usage is TRBV29-1 and J usage is TRBJ1-2; D uncertain. Trimming left V 4 bases short and J 4 bases short, with 10 bases between. The CDR3 covers 12 residues. Germline lookup yields CDR1 SQVTM and CDR2 ANQGSEA. DNA for the CDR3: TGCAGCGTTGGCGGCGGGGTCTATGGCTACACCTTC. It translates to CSVGGGVYGYTF.

This clonotype was observed at least ten times. The genes are TRBV11-2 and TRBJ2-1; D is ambiguous. The CDR3 extends over 14 amino acids. CDR1 and CDR2 (germline): SGHAT, FQNNGV. V shed 2 bases and J shed 3 bases, with 8 bases lying between them. CDR3 bases: TGTGCCAGCAGCTTAAGAGGTTTCTACAATGAGCAGTTCTTC. Amino acids: CASSLRGFYNEQFF.